The entry below gives a single T cell receptor beta chain sequence along with its context. Its cognate antigen is unknown. This CDR3 contains 15 residues. Trimming removed 1 base from V and 2 bases from J; junction bases left unmatched: 1. The V gene's germline CDR1 is SGHDN and CDR2 FVKESK. immunoSEQ v3.0 was run at survey level. TCRdb's copy holds only in-frame clones and misses some; the assay was immunoSEQ multiplex PCR. This repertoire shows tens of thousands of clones, almost 85% found once; its top ten account for around 4.4%. The data are from a study of long-term antiretroviral therapy in people with HIV. Whole-study results and caveats: Post-treatment diversity went higher with ART but stayed below transplant donor controls. Clones expanded before ART dominated the repertoire at all time points.

Participants with HIV, all of them, were treated in the United States. This clonotype was sampled from a man aged 18 to 35 with HIV. This sample comprised unsorted PBMCs, obtained about 3.4 years after starting antiretroviral therapy. The chain couples TRBV14 to TRBJ1-2; 10 nucleotides align to TRBD1. The CDR3: CASSQGQGANYGYTF. The CDR3 DNA follows: TGTGCCAGCAGCCAAGGACAGGGGGCCAACTATGGCTACACCTTC.